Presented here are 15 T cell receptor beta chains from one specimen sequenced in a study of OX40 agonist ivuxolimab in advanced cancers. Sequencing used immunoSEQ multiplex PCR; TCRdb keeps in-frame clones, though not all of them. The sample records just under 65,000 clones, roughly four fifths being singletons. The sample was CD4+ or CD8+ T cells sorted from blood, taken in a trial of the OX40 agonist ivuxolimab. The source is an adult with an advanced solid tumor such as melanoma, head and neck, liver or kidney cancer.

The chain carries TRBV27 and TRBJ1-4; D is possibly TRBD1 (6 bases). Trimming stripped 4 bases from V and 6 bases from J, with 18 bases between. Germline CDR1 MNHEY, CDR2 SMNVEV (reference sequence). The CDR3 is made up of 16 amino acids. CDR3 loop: CASSSQGQGSDEKLFF. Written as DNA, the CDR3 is TGTGCCAGCAGTTCTCAGGGGCAGGGTTCAGATGAAAAACTGTTTTTT.

CDR3 region: CASSDGGGELVYGYTF. As DNA, the CDR3 is TGTGCCAGCAGTGACGGTGGCGGGGAGCTTGTCTATGGCTACACCTTC. The rearrangement uses TRBV25-1 and TRBJ1-2; D is unresolved. V shed 3 bases and J shed 4 bases, with 18 bases lying between them. Germline lookup yields CDR1 MGHDK and CDR2 SYGVNS. The CDR3 totals 16 residues.

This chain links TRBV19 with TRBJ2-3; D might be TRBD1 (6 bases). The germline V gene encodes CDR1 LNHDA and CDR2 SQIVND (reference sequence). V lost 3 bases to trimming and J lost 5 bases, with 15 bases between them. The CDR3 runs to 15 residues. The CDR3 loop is CASSMLSQGQDTQYF. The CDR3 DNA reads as TGTGCCAGTAGTATGCTAAGTCAGGGGCAAGATACGCAGTATTTT.

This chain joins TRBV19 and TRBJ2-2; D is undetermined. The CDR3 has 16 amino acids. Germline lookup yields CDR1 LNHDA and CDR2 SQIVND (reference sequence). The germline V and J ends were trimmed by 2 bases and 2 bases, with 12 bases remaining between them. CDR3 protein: CASSIWPSYNTGELFF. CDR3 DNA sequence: TGTGCCAGTAGTATATGGCCCAGCTATAACACCGGGGAGCTGTTTTTT. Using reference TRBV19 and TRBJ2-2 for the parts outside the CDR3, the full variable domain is DGGITQSPKYLFRKEGQNVTLSCEQNLNHDAMYWYRQDPGQGLRLIYYSQIVNDFQKGDIAEGYSVSREKKESFPLTVTSAQKNPTAFYLCASSIWPSYNTGELFFGEGSRLTVL.

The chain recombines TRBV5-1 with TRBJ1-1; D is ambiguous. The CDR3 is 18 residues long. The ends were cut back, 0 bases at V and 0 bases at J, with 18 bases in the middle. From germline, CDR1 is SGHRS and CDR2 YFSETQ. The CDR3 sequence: CASSLADQPYLMNTEAFF. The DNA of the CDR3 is TGCGCCAGCAGCTTGGCCGACCAGCCCTACCTCATGAACACTGAAGCTTTCTTT.

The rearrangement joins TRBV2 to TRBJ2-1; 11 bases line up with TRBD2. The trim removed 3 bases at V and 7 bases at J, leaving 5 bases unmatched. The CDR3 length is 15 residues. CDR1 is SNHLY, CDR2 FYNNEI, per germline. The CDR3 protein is CASSELLAGVNEQFF. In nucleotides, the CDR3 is TGTGCCAGCAGTGAGCTACTAGCGGGGGTGAATGAGCAGTTCTTC.

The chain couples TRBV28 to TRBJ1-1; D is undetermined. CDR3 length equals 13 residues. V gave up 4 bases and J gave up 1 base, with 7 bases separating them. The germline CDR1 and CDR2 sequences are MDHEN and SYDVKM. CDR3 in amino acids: CASSWTENTEAFF. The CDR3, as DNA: TGTGCCAGCAGTTGGACTGAGAACACTGAAGCTTTCTTT.

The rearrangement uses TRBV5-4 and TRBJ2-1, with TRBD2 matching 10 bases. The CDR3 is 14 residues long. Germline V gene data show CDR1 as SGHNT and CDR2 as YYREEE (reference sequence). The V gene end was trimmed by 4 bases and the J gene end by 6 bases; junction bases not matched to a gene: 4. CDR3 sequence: CASSRGLASNEQFF. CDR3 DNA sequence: TGTGCCAGCAGCCGGGGACTAGCGTCCAATGAGCAGTTCTTC.

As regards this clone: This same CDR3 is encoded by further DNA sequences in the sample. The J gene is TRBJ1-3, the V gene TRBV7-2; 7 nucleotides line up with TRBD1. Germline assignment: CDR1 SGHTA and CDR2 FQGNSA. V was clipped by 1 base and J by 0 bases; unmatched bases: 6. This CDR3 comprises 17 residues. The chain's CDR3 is CASSLGGQGVSGNTIYF. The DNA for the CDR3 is TGTGCCAGCAGCTTAGGGGGGCAGGGGGTCTCTGGAAACACCATATATTTT.

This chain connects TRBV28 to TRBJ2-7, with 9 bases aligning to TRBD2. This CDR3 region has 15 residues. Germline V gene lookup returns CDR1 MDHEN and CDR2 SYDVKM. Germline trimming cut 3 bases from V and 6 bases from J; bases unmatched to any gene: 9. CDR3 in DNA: TGTGCCAGCAGTTTTTGGCGTAGCGGGAGAGGCGAGCAGTACTTC. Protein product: CASSFWRSGRGEQYF.

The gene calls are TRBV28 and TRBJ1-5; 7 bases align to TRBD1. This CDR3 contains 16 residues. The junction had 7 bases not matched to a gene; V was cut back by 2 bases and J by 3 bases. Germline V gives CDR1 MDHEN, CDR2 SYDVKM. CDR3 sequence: CASSLGSGGLNQPQHF. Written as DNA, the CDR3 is TGTGCCAGCAGTTTAGGGTCAGGGGGTCTCAATCAGCCCCAGCATTTT.

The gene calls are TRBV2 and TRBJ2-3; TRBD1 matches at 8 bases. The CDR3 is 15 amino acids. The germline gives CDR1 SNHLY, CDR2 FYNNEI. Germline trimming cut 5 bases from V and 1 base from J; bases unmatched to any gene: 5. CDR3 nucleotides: TGTGCCAGCAGTCTCCCGGGACAGGGCACAGATACGCAGTATTTT. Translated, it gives CASSLPGQGTDTQYF.

The CDR3: CASSQEDRGRGKLFF. In DNA, the CDR3 is TGCGCCAGCAGCCAGGAAGACAGGGGTCGAGGCAAACTGTTTTTT. This chain connects TRBV4-1 to TRBJ1-4; 8 bases agree with TRBD1. J lost 11 bases, V lost 3 bases, and 11 bases had no gene match. This CDR3 is 15 amino acids long. CDR1 is MGHRA and CDR2 is YSYEKL in the germline V gene.

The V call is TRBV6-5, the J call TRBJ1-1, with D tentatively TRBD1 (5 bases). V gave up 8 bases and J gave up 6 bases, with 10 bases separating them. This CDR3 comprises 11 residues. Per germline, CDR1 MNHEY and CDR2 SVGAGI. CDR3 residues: CASSQGAEAFF. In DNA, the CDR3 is TGTGCCAGCTCCCAGGGCGCTGAAGCTTTCTTT.

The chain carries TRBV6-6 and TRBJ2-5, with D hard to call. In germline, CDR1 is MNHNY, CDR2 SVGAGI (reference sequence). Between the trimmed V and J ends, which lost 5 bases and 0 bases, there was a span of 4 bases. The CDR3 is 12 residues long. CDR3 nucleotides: TGTGCCAGCAGTGCGAACCAAGAGACCCAGTACTTC. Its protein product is CASSANQETQYF.